Shown below are 15 T cell receptor beta chains from a single sample sequenced in a study of T cell repertoires in cytomegalovirus infection (dated by TCRdb to between 2018 and 2020). Sequencing took place on an Illumina HiSeq 1500. TCRdb cleaned the public reads at Q25 with fastp, built clones with MiXCR and kept in-frame beta chains. All rows with the same CDR3 protein become a single entry with the most common DNA and genes. Across this sample there are about 360,000 distinct CDR3 sequences, with about a sixth seen only once. The ten largest clones take up around 8.6% of the sample. Sequencing used PBMCs. These receptor sequences come from a human donor in good health (CMV status not recorded). Some clones in this sample may be carry-over from other donors' samples.

This clonotype appeared many times. V gene TRBV20-1 combines with J gene TRBJ2-1; 7 nucleotides align to TRBD1. From germline, CDR1 is DFQATT and CDR2 SNEGSKA (reference sequence). This CDR3 spans 15 amino acids. After removal of 5 bases from V and 2 bases from J, the junction contained 9 bases not matched to a gene. The CDR3 reads CSAFPTGITYNEQFF. The CDR3 DNA reads TGCAGTGCTTTTCCGACAGGGATAACCTACAATGAGCAGTTCTTC.

The chain combines TRBV5-1 with TRBJ2-7; D is undetermined. Germline CDR1 and CDR2: SGHRS and YFSETQ. The CDR3 length is 14 residues. V lost 0 bases and J 12 bases, leaving 19 bases between the germline ends. The CDR3 DNA reads as TGCGCCAGCAGCTTGGGGCAGGAACCCTTGGCCTTGTACTTC. Protein sequence: CASSLGQEPLALYF.

This clonotype was found many times. The CDR3: CSARDARRTSYSNQPQHF. As DNA, the CDR3 is TGCAGTGCTAGAGACGCCCGTAGGACAAGTTATAGCAATCAGCCCCAGCATTTT. The chain recombines TRBV20-1 with TRBJ1-5, with a possible D match to TRBD1 (5 bases). The germline V gene encodes CDR1 DFQATT and CDR2 SNEGSKA (reference sequence). This CDR3 is 18 amino acids long. Deletions cut 0 bases from V and 0 bases from J, with 18 bases between.

This clonotype was seen ten or more times. CDR3 sequence reads: CASSKNGMSNEKLFF. The CDR3 nucleotides are TGTGCCAGCAGTAAAAACGGGATGTCTAATGAAAAACTGTTTTTT. The V call is TRBV12-3 or TRBV12-4, the J call TRBJ1-4; D is undetermined. V dropped 5 bases and J dropped 3 bases, with 13 bases sitting between them. The CDR3 covers 15 residues.

This clonotype has just a few counts. The chain uses TRBV20-1 and TRBJ1-1; D may be TRBD1 (5 bases). The CDR3 extends over 13 amino acids. Germline loops: CDR1 DFQATT, CDR2 SNEGSKA (reference sequence). Between the trimmed V and J ends, which lost 2 bases and 4 bases, there was a span of 11 bases. CDR3 sequence: CSARFGGGTEAFF. The CDR3 DNA reads as TGCAGTGCTAGATTCGGGGGTGGCACTGAAGCTTTCTTT.

In this sample, this clonotype turned up many times. The genes are TRBV7-8 and TRBJ2-7, with D perhaps being TRBD1 or TRBD2 (7 bases each). The CDR3 sequence is 19 residues long. Germline CDR1 reads SGHVS; CDR2 reads FQNEAQ. V dropped 4 bases and J dropped 1 base, with 26 bases sitting between them. DNA for the CDR3: TGTGCCAGCAGCTCCCAGGGGGGGAGGGCCGTATTGTTTTCCTACGAGCAGTACTTC. Translation gives CASSSQGGRAVLFSYEQYF.

This clonotype has ten or more counts. The chain recombines TRBV7-2 with TRBJ2-5, with D uncertain. CDR1 and CDR2 (germline): SGHTA, FQGNSA. CDR3 length: 14 amino acids. With 2 bases removed from V and 2 bases from J, the gap between germline ends came to 9 bases. The chain's CDR3 is CASSLNPGQETQYF. CDR3 nucleotide sequence: TGTGCCAGCAGCTTAAATCCGGGTCAAGAGACCCAGTACTTC.

The V and J genes are TRBV15 and TRBJ2-5; possible D gene TRBD1, 6 bases. The CDR3 totals 15 residues. V was pared by 3 bases and J by 7 bases, with 18 bases between. Germline lookup yields CDR1 LNHNV and CDR2 YYDKDF (reference sequence). The CDR3 DNA is TGTGCCACCAGCAGGATTGTGGGGGCCGTCGGGACCCAGTACTTC. As protein: CATSRIVGAVGTQYF.

This rearrangement joins TRBV6-4 to TRBJ1-5; TRBD1 is a possible D gene (6 bases). The CDR3 length is 14 residues. Germline CDR1 and CDR2: MRHNA and SNTAGT. V lost 2 bases and J 7 bases, leaving 12 bases between the germline ends. DNA of the CDR3: TGTGCCAGCAGTGACCACGATGGGGGCCAGCCCCAGCATTTT. This gives the protein CASSDHDGGQPQHF.

This clonotype was found many times. The CDR3 region is CSFFEPTGSNEQFF. The CDR3 DNA reads as TGCAGCTTCTTCGAGCCCACGGGGTCTAATGAGCAGTTCTTC. The rearrangement links TRBV29-1 to TRBJ2-1, with D maybe TRBD2 (5 bases). V was clipped by 8 bases and J by 7 bases, with 21 bases between them. This CDR3 is 14 amino acids long. The germline V gene has CDR1 SQVTM and CDR2 ANQGSEA.

The sample holds many counts of this clonotype. The chain has TRBV7-9 and TRBJ1-1, with D uncertain. This CDR3 has 11 residues. V dropped 4 bases and J dropped 2 bases, with 2 bases sitting between them. Germline V gene data show CDR1 as SEHNR and CDR2 as FQNEAQ (reference sequence). DNA for the CDR3: TGTGCCAGCAGCTCCAACACTGAAGCTTTCTTT. It yields the protein CASSSNTEAFF.

This clonotype has a count of ten or more. This chain joins TRBV7-2 and TRBJ2-3; D is possibly TRBD2 (6 bases). Per the germline V gene, CDR1 is SGHTA and CDR2 is FQGNSA. The length of the CDR3 is 18 residues. Trimming shortened V by 2 bases and J by 0 bases, and 18 bases separated the two germline ends. The CDR3 is CASSLTRLAPVSTDTQYF. The DNA of the CDR3 is TGTGCCAGCAGCTTAACCCGTCTAGCGCCAGTAAGCACAGATACGCAGTATTTT.

Details on this clonotype: With a much larger clone just one base away, this may be a read error. The J gene is TRBJ2-1, the V gene TRBV28; tentative D call: TRBD2 (5 bases). Germline CDR1 and CDR2: MDHEN and SYDVKM. The CDR3 loop spans 14 amino acids. The CDR3 protein is CAGSWRSGGDEQFF. For the CDR3, the DNA is TGTGCCGGCAGTTGGCGGAGCGGAGGCGATGAGCAGTTCTTC. Full variable domain (outside the CDR3, taken from reference TRBV28 and TRBJ2-1): DVKVTQSSRYLVKRTGEKVFLECVQDMDHENMFWYRQDPGLGLRLIYFSYDVKMKEKGDIPEGYSVSREKKERFSLILESASTNQTSMYLCAGSWRSGGDEQFFGPGTRLTVL.

V usage is TRBV14 and J usage is TRBJ1-1; tentatively, D is TRBD1 (5 bases). The germline V gene encodes CDR1 SGHDN and CDR2 FVKESK. Between the trimmed V and J ends, which lost 3 bases and 11 bases, there was a span of 16 bases. The CDR3 extends over 13 amino acids. This CDR3 reads CASSHERTGGAFF. CDR3 DNA sequence: TGTGCCAGCAGCCACGAGAGAACGGGGGGGGCTTTCTTT.

V and J are TRBV20-1 and TRBJ2-7; tentatively, D is TRBD2 (5 bases). The CDR3 extends over 11 amino acids. V gave up 0 bases and J gave up 12 bases, with 12 bases separating them. Germline loops: CDR1 DFQATT, CDR2 SNEGSKA (reference sequence). CDR3 DNA: TGCAGTGCTAGAGAGGAGGATGGTATGTACTTC. This encodes CSAREEDGMYF.